Here is one TCR beta chain with its context. The clone's antigen remains unknown. Per-base qualities were not stored, and no clone one base away is much larger. The data belong to a study of blood T cell repertoires in COVID-19 (TCRdb year 2020). For the wider study: The collaborator samples originated in the United States, Italy and Spain and spanned the acute and convalescent phases of COVID-19. The samples were drawn from the first 160 participants of the ongoing ImmuneRACE study and from some 1,300 subjects provided by 6 global collaborators. The material from the prospective study consisted of cDNA or gDNA derived from T cells, B-cell-depleted T cells, or PBMCs. HLA class I and class II types, where available, came from metadata supplied by the sample provider rather than from assay-based typing. A freely available public database, intended as a resource for researchers studying the immune response to SARS-CoV-2, is where the repertoires were released. Nearly every sample came with metadata listing a de-identified subject ID, COVID-19 status, age in years and sex. Deeply sampled blood TCRbeta repertoires from subjects exposed to, actively infected with, or recovered from COVID-19 were included in the dataset. The paper as a whole reports these results and caveats: The quantity of clinical and demographic metadata differed by source and by participant and was supplied without curation.

TCRbeta CDR3 regions were amplified from genomic DNA by means of the immunoSEQ Assay, a bias-controlled multiplex PCR. Per the authors' processing: The number of nucleated cells in each sample was estimated by amplification of reference gene primers within the assay. To quantify the absolute abundance of each unique TCRbeta CDR3 rearrangement, sequence reads were collapsed and filtered. For each sample, productive Simpson clonality was calculated as the square root of Simpson's diversity index over productive rearrangements. TCRdb took this table from immuneACCESS and kept in-frame rearrangements with V and J called. Such tables lack part of the clones; where checked against another copy, unresolved V genes explain under half of the gap, and the rest is unexplained. Clonal size and the V and J genes are those of that table, whereas D and trimming came from the DNA. Across this sample there are about 43,000 clones, with about nine tenths seen only once. The ten largest clones represent approximately 8.9% of the sample.

The collaborating institutions used their own protocols to collect whole blood in K2EDTA tubes. For TCRbeta analysis, collaborator samples were shipped as frozen whole blood, as isolated PBMCs, or as DNA extracted from either sample type. Sequenced: peripheral blood. This sequence originates from an elderly woman with active COVID-19.

At the DNA level, the sequence is TGTGCCAGCAGCCTTACTGGGCAGCCGAACACTGAAGCTTTCTTT. Its protein reads: CASSLTGQPNTEAFF. The rearrangement combines TRBV3-1 (or the pseudogene TRBV3-2) with TRBJ1-1; a confident D gene designation cannot be given. V loses 4 bases of germline sequence and J loses 1 base, and the interval between the two ends is 13 bases. The germline V gene (reference sequence) supplies CDR1 LGHDT and CDR2 YNNKEL. The CDR3 covers 15 residues, taking in both the cysteine and the phenylalanine. This entry keeps only the CDR3 DNA: 45 bases, framed from base 1.